The present entry profiles one T cell receptor (beta chain) with its context. This sample was taken from a study of CD8 T cells in Susac syndrome. CDR1 is MDHEN and CDR2 is SYDVKM in the germline V gene. This CDR3 region has 14 residues. The V and J ends lost 6 bases and 3 bases, in that order; junction bases with no gene match: 7. From blood CD8+ and CD4+ T cells, TCR beta sequences were generated. Multiple sclerosis controls were treatment-naive patients with stable or active relapsing-remitting disease. The CD8+ and CD4+ T cells were isolated magnetically using a negative isolation approach, whereas the TEMRA cells were enriched by FACS. It was with random hexamers that 0.5 to 1 ug RNA was reverse transcribed. immunoSEQ multiplex PCR amplified TCR beta CDR3 across 54 Vbeta, 13 Jbeta. TCRdb processed the immunoSEQ multiplex PCR reads anew with MiXCR; each CDR3 protein has one entry. This table has 200,000 to 250,000 distinct CDR3 sequences, over 90% appearing once.

The gene calls are TRBV28 and TRBJ1-2; 7 positions match TRBD1. This receptor was taken from a human donor with multiple sclerosis. The sequenced sample consisted of CD4+ T cells from PBMCs. CDR3 sequence: CASSFPDRYYGYTF. CDR3 bases: TGTGCCAGCAGCTTCCCGGACAGGTACTATGGCTACACCTTC.